This TCR beta chain was captured by sequencing in a study of T cell responses to AZD1222 COVID-19 vaccine (dated by TCRdb to the early 2020s). Notes on the research overall: TCR sequencing covered over 230 trial participants: 207 given two doses of AZD1222 and approximately 26 given two doses of MenACWY control vaccine. Trial participants were enrolled into age subgroups of 18-55, 56-69 and 70-plus years, which contained 148, 28 and 57 TCR-sequenced participants, respectively.

The time point label here, explained by the study, means: about 28 days (+/-7) after the second vaccine dose. The treatment or condition label here, explained by the study, means: meningococcal conjugate vaccine given as trial control. Vaccinee samples came from UK trials COV001 and COV002, including a single-blind randomized controlled phase 2/3 trial of AZD1222 (ChAdOx1 nCoV-19) in healthy adults. For TCRbeta chain sequencing, PBMC samples from trial participants were taken at day 0 and at day 28 after the second dose. General study outcomes and caveats: Vaccine-associated CD4 TCRs spanned the whole spike protein, with dominant responses in regions 160-218 and 743-854. Reportedly, close to half of the unique spike-specific TCRs recognized epitopes lying outside the regions that are mutated in the B.1.351 and B.1.1.7 variants. The 56-69-year group was small, and its depth increase did not reach significance, likely because of low power. After two AZD1222 doses, both the breadth and the depth of spike-specific TCRs were significantly higher than at day 0 and than in MenACWY recipients. Because no samples from the day 14 peak response were available, repertoires could be characterized only after the peak T cell response. Most participants were white British and females outnumbered males, and the authors suggested that clonal diversity may have been underestimated. Only a handful of AZD1222 recipients were SARS-CoV-2 seropositive at baseline, limiting conclusions about previously exposed vaccinees.

The CDR3 regions of human TCRbeta chains were subjected to immunosequencing. The published analysis was carried out like this. TCRs in the repertoires were matched against a reference library of SARS-CoV-2-specific TCRs that had been generated with the MIRA antigen-specificity platform. Breadth was defined as the fraction of unique TCRs that were SARS-CoV-2-associated. Depth was defined as the fraction of total T cells that were SARS-CoV-2-associated. Using the MIRA data, every spike-specific TCR was mapped to the spike region that the TCR reacted to and assigned to either a CD4 or a CD8 class. Log10-transformed breadth and depth values were compared by one-way ANOVA with Sidak's multiple comparisons tests. In its TCRdb copy, this immuneACCESS table keeps in-frame sequences only and misses some clones. Where compared with another copy, unresolved V genes explain less than half of these, and the others have no known cause. V, J and clone size were drawn from that table, and D and trimming were deduced from the DNA. The sample table shows about 76,000 clones, and roughly 80% are seen once. Jointly, the top ten make up approximately 30% of the sample.

For this clone: Its antigen target is currently unknown. No much larger clone exists at a distance of one base, and base qualities are not known.

Trimming costs V 6 bases and J 0 bases, and their ends lie 8 bases apart. The CDR3 goes from the cysteine to the phenylalanine over 12 residues. The sequence is cut down to CDR3 DNA, 36 bases in frame from base 1. The germline V gene sets CDR1 to SQVTM and CDR2 to ANQGSEA. The TCR sequence derives from an adult who received the MenACWY meningococcal vaccine as a control. The chain is made from TRBV29-1 and TRBJ1-1; the D gene is unclear. Sequences were derived from peripheral blood, sampled 28 days after the second dose of the MenACWY control vaccine. At the DNA level, the sequence is TGCAGCGTAAGGACGGTGAACACTGAAGCTTTCTTT. Translation gives CSVRTVNTEAFF.